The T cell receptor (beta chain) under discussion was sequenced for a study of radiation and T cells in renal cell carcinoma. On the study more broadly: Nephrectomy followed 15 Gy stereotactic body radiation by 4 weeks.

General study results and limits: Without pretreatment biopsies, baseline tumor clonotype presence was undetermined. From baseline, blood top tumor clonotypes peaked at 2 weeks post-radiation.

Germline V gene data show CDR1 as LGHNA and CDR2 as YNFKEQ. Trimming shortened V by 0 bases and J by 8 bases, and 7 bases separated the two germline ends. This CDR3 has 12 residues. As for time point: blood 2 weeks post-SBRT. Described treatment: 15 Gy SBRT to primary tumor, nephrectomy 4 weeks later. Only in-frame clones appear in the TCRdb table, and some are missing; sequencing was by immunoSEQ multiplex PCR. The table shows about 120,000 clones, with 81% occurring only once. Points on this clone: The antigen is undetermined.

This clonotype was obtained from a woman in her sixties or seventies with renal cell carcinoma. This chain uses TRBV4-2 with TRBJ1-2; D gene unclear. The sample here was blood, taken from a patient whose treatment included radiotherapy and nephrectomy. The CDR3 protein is CASSQEMGGYTF. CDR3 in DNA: TGTGCCAGCAGCCAAGAAATGGGCGGCTACACCTTC.